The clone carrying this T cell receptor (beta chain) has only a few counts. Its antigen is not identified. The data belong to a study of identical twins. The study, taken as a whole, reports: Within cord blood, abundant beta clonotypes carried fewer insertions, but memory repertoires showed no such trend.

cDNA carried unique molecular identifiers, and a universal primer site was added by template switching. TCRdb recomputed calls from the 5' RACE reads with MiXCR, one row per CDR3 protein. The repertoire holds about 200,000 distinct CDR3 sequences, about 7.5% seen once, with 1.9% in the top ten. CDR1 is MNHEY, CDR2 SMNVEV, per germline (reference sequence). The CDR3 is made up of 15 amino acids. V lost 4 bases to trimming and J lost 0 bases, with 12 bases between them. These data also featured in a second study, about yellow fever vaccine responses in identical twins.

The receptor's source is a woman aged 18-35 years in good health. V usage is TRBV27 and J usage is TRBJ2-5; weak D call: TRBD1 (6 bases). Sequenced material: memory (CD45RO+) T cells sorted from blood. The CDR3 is CASSSGQLYQETQYF. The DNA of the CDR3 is TGTGCCAGCAGTTCCGGACAGCTGTACCAAGAGACCCAGTACTTC.